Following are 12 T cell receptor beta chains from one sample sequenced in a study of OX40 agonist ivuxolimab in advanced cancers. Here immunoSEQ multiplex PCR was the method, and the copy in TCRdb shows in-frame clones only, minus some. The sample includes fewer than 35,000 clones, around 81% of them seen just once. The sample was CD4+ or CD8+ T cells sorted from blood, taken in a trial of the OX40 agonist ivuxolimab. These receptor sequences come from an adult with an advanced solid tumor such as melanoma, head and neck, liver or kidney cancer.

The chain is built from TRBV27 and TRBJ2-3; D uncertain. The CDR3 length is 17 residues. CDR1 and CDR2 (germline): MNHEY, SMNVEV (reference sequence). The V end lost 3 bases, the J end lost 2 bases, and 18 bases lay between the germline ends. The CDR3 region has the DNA TGTGCCAGCAGTTTCTCCAAACTCATATCCCACACAGATACGCAGTATTTT. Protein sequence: CASSFSKLISHTDTQYF.

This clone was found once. CDR3 amino acids: CASSSLSYEQYF. CDR3 coding DNA: TGTGCCAGCAGCAGCCTGTCCTACGAGCAGTACTTC. The rearrangement uses TRBV27 and TRBJ2-5; no clear D gene. Near its end, the DNA agrees better with TRBJ2-7, so the J call may be wrong. Germline CDR1 MNHEY, CDR2 SMNVEV (reference sequence). The CDR3 contains 12 residues.

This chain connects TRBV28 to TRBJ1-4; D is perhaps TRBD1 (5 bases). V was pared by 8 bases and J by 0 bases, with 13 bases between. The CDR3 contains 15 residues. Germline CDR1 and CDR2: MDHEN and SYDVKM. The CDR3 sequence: CASGGGGTTNEKLFF. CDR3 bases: TGTGCCAGCGGCGGGGGAGGGACAACTAATGAAAAACTGTTTTTT.

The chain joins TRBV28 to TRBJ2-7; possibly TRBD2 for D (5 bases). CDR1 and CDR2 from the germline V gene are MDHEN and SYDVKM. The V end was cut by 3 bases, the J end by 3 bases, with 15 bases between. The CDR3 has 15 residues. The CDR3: CASSFISGPLYEQYF. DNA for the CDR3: TGTGCCAGCAGTTTCATCAGCGGTCCCCTCTACGAGCAGTACTTC.

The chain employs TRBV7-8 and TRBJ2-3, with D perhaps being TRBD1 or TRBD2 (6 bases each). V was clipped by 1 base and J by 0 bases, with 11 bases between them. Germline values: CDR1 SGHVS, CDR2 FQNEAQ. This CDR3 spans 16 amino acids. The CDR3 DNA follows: TGTGCCAGCAGCTTAGGGGGGGCCCTTAGCACAGATACGCAGTATTTT. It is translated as CASSLGGALSTDTQYF.

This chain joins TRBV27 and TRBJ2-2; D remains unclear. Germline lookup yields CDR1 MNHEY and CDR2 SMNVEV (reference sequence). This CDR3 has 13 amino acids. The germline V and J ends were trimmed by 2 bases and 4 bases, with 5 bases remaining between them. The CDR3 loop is CASSLGSTGELFF. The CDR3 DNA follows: TGTGCCAGCAGTTTAGGAAGCACCGGGGAGCTGTTTTTT.

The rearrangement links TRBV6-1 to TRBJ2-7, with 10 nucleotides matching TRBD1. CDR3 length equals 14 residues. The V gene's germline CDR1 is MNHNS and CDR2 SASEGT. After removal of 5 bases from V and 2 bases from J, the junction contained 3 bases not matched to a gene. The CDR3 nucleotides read TGTGCCAGCAGTACCGGGACAGGGGCCTACGAGCAGTACTTC. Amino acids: CASSTGTGAYEQYF.

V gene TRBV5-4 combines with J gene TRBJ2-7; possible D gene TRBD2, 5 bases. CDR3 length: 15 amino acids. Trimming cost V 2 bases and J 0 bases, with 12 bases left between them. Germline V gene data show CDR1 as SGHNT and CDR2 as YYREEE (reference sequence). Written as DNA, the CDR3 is TGTGCCAGCAGCTTTGACCAGCGGAGCTCCTACGAGCAGTACTTC. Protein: CASSFDQRSSYEQYF.

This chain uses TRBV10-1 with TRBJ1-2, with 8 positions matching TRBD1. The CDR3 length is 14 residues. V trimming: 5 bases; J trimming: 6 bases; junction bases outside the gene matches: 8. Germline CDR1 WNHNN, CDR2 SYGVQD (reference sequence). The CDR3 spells CASSSGTGWDGYTF. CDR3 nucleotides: TGCGCCAGCAGTTCCGGGACAGGATGGGATGGCTACACCTTC.

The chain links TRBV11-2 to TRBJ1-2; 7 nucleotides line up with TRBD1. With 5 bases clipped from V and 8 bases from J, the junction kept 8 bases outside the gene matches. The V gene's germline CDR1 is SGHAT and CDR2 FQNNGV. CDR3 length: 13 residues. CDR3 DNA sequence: TGTGCCAGCAGCACCGGGAACAGGGGAGGCTACACCTTC. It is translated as CASSTGNRGGYTF.

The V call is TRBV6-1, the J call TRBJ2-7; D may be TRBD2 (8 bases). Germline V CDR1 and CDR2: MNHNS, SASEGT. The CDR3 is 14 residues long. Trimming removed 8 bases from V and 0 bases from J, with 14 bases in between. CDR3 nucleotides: TGTGCCAGCCGTAGCGGGGACAGCTCCTACGAGCAGTACTTC. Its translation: CASRSGDSSYEQYF.

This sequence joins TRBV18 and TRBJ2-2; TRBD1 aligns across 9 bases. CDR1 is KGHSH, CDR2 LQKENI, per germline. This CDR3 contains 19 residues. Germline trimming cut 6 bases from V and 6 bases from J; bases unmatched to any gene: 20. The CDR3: CASSDPNDGTGFAAGELFF. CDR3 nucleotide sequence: TGTGCCAGCTCGGACCCAAACGATGGGACAGGGTTTGCCGCCGGGGAGCTGTTTTTT.